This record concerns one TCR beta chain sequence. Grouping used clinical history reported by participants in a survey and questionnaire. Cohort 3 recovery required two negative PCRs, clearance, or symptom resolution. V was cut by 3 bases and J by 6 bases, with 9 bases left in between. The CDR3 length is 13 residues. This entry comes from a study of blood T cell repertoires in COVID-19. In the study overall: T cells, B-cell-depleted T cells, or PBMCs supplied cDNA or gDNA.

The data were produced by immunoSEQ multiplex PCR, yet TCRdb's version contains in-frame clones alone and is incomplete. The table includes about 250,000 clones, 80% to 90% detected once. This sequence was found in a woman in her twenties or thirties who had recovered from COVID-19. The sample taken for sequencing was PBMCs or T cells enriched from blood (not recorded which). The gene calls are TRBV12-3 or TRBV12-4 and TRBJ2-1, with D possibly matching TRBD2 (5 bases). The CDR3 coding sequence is TGTGCCAGCAGTTTCCTAGCTGCCAATGAGCAGTTCTTC. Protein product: CASSFLAANEQFF.